Below are 20 T cell receptor beta chains sequenced from a single sample in a study of T cells expressing NK-cell markers. TCRdb re-called the 5' RACE reads; one entry per CDR3 protein, DNA not given. Its table lists roughly 420,000 distinct CDR3 sequences. The sequencing sample was made of blood T cells: a sorted CD56 or NKG2C T cell subset, CD4+ or CD8+ T cells, or bulk PBMC T cells (not recorded which). The source is a woman aged 18 to 69 in good health.

The rearrangement uses TRBV4-3 and TRBJ2-7; TCRdb outputs TRBD2, but without DNA this stays unchecked. Germline V gives CDR1 LGHNA, CDR2 YSLEER. This CDR3 is built from 15 residues. CDR3 protein: CASSQDPSGIYEQYF.

The rearrangement joins TRBV7-2 to TRBJ1-2; TCRdb indicates TRBD1, and absent DNA this call remains unverified. Germline V CDR1 and CDR2: SGHTA, FQGNSA. The length of the CDR3 is 14 residues. The CDR3 region is CASSSRDGNYGYTF.

The chain combines TRBV5-4 with TRBJ2-5; the TCRdb call, TRBD1, lacks DNA for checking. Germline lookup yields CDR1 SGHNT and CDR2 YYREEE (reference sequence). The CDR3 contains 15 residues. CDR3 residues: CASSLRNRGGETQYF.

This CDR3 reads CASSPGTGRPGELFF. The V gene is TRBV2, the J gene TRBJ2-2; absent DNA, TCRdb's TRBD1 call cannot be checked. Germline V lookup: CDR1 SNHLY, CDR2 FYNNEI. The CDR3 totals 15 residues. Full variable domain (remainder filled in from reference TRBV2 and TRBJ2-2): EPEVTQTPSHQVTQMGQEVILRCVPISNHLYFYWYRQILGQKVEFLVSFYNNEISEKSEIFDDQFSVERPDGSNFTLKIRSTKLEDSAMYFCASSPGTGRPGELFFGEGSRLTVL.

The chain links TRBV6-5 to TRBJ1-3; TCRdb's D call, TRBD1, is unchecked because there is no DNA. CDR1 is MNHEY and CDR2 is SVGAGI in the germline V gene. The CDR3 covers 16 residues. This CDR3 is CASSYEGTGAGNTIYF.

The rearrangement uses TRBV7-2 and TRBJ2-7; absent DNA, TCRdb's TRBD1 call cannot be checked. The CDR3 contains 15 residues. Germline CDR1 and CDR2: SGHTA and FQGNSA. CDR3 sequence: CASSSRQTQIYEQYF.

The genes are TRBV25-1 and TRBJ2-1; TCRdb's D gene call, TRBD2, goes unchecked for lack of DNA. In germline, CDR1 is MGHDK, CDR2 SYGVNS. The CDR3 contains 15 residues. CDR3 sequence: CASSELRAVFHEQFF. The whole variable domain, filled in from reference TRBV25-1 and TRBJ2-1, reads EADIYQTPRYLVIGTGKKITLECSQTMGHDKMYWYQQDPGMELHLIHYSYGVNSTEKGDLSSESTVSRIRTEHFPLTLESARPSHTSQYLCASSELRAVFHEQFFGPGTRLTVL.

The chain joins TRBV7-9 to TRBJ2-1; there is no DNA to check the TCRdb D call of TRBD2. This CDR3 is 17 amino acids long. Germline V lookup: CDR1 SEHNR, CDR2 FQNEAQ (reference sequence). The CDR3 reads CASRSSGRDDHYNEQFF. The complete variable domain, with remaining parts taken from reference TRBV7-9 and TRBJ2-1, reads DTGVSQNPRHKITKRGQNVTFRCDPISEHNRLYWYRQTLGQGPEFLTYFQNEAQLEKSRLLSDRFSAERPKGSFSTLEIQRTEQGDSAMYLCASRSSGRDDHYNEQFFGPGTRLTVL.

The V and J genes are TRBV20-1 and TRBJ2-2. Germline V gene lookup returns CDR1 DFQATT and CDR2 SNEGSKA (reference sequence). The CDR3 runs 13 residues. The CDR3 spells CSARRTNTGELFF.

V and J are TRBV7-2 and TRBJ1-1. The germline CDR1 and CDR2 sequences are SGHTA and FQGNSA. The CDR3 is 11 amino acids. CDR3 in amino acids: CASSFHTKAFF. The full variable domain, with the rest looked up from reference TRBV7-2 and TRBJ1-1, is GAGVSQSPSNKVTEKGKDVELRCDPISGHTALYWYRQSLGQGLEFLIYFQGNSAPDKSGLPSDRFSAERTGGSVSTLTIQRTQQEDSAVYLCASSFHTKAFFGQGTRLTVV.

The chain combines TRBV7-9 with TRBJ1-1. The CDR3 is made up of 13 amino acids. Germline V lookup: CDR1 SEHNR, CDR2 FQNEAQ (reference sequence). CDR3 region: CASSLSGLTEAFF.

The chain employs TRBV14 and TRBJ1-1. The germline V gene has CDR1 SGHDN and CDR2 FVKESK. The CDR3 consists of 15 residues. The CDR3 here is CASSQEGEGETEAFF. The full variable domain, with the rest looked up from reference TRBV14 and TRBJ1-1, is EAGVTQFPSHSVIEKGQTVTLRCDPISGHDNLYWYRRVMGKEIKFLLHFVKESKQDESGMPNNRFLAERTGGTYSTLKVQPAELEDSGVYFCASSQEGEGETEAFFGQGTRLTVV.

J is TRBJ2-2 and V is TRBV20-1; TCRdb designates TRBD2, a call that cannot be tested without DNA. CDR3 length: 14 amino acids. Germline V CDR1 and CDR2: DFQATT, SNEGSKA (reference sequence). This CDR3 is CSARESAGTGELFF.

The rearrangement uses TRBV29-1 and TRBJ2-5; there is no DNA to check the TCRdb D call of TRBD1. The germline V gene encodes CDR1 SQVTM and CDR2 ANQGSEA. The CDR3 covers 14 residues. This CDR3 is CSVGDRGRQETQYF.

CDR3: CASSLGGAPTEAFF. The chain carries TRBV7-9 and TRBJ1-1; TCRdb's D gene call, TRBD1, goes unchecked for lack of DNA. CDR1 is SEHNR and CDR2 is FQNEAQ in the germline V gene (reference sequence). This CDR3 region has 14 residues.

This sequence joins TRBV19 and TRBJ1-1. The CDR3 consists of 14 residues. CDR1 is LNHDA, CDR2 SQIVND, per germline (reference sequence). The CDR3 protein is CASTLTVRFTEAFF.

The chain couples TRBV18 to TRBJ1-1. From germline, CDR1 is KGHSH and CDR2 LQKENI. CDR3 length: 14 amino acids. The CDR3 loop is CASSPQGSSTEAFF.

This sequence joins TRBV27 and TRBJ2-1. The germline V gene has CDR1 MNHEY and CDR2 SMNVEV (reference sequence). This CDR3 is built from 12 residues. Here the CDR3 reads CASSLRLNEQFF.

The rearrangement joins TRBV4-3 to TRBJ2-1. The CDR3 is made up of 13 amino acids. Germline V CDR1 and CDR2: LGHNA, YSLEER. CDR3 sequence reads: CASSQEVPNEQFF.

The genes are TRBV5-1 and TRBJ1-4; TCRdb's assignment of TRBD1 cannot be checked, as there is no DNA. This CDR3 is 14 amino acids long. Germline-derived CDR1 and CDR2 are SGHRS and YFSETQ. CDR3 residues: CASSLGDRDEKLFF.